Below, 30 T cell receptor beta chains from the same sample are listed, as sequenced in a study of blood T cell repertoires in COVID-19. Clones were read by immunoSEQ multiplex PCR, and TCRdb kept only the in-frame ones, dropping some. The sample includes over 25,000 clones, around 84% of them seen just once. The sequenced material came from peripheral blood. These receptors were collected from a human donor in a cohort sampled during active COVID-19.

The CDR3 nucleotides read TGCGCCAGCAGCCAGATACATCCGGGACTAGCGGGGGTCAACTCCTACGAGCAGTACTTC. Translating it yields CASSQIHPGLAGVNSYEQYF. The V call is TRBV4-1, the J call TRBJ2-7, with 14 bases matching TRBD2. With V trimmed by 3 bases and J by 0 bases, 13 bases remained unmatched. The germline CDR1 and CDR2 sequences are MGHRA and YSYEKL. The CDR3 length is 20 residues.

V and J are TRBV28 and TRBJ1-3; D might be TRBD1 (6 bases). With 3 bases removed from V and 7 bases from J, the gap between germline ends came to 16 bases. The CDR3 consists of 15 residues. CDR1 and CDR2 from the germline V gene are MDHEN and SYDVKM. The CDR3 coding sequence is TGTGCCAGCAGTTTCTTCAGGGGCTCTGCTAACACCATATATTTT. Translation: CASSFFRGSANTIYF.

The chain recombines TRBV19 with TRBJ1-1; unclear D gene. The germline CDR1 and CDR2 sequences are LNHDA and SQIVND (reference sequence). CDR3 size: 14 residues. V lost 1 base and J lost 1, with 7 bases in between. The CDR3 loop reads CASSIGHKNTEAFF. The CDR3 DNA sequence: TGTGCCAGTAGTATAGGACACAAGAACACTGAAGCTTTCTTT.

V usage is TRBV12-3 or TRBV12-4 and J usage is TRBJ1-3; D gene ambiguous. Trimming pared 6 bases from V and 7 bases from J, leaving 13 bases between. There are 13 residues in the CDR3. In DNA, the CDR3 is TGTGCCAGCAGCAATAGAAATTCGAACACCATATATTTT. It yields the protein CASSNRNSNTIYF.

This CDR3 reads CASSLPGSSYNEQFF. CDR3 in DNA: TGTGCCAGCAGCTTACCGGGTAGCTCCTACAATGAGCAGTTCTTC. This chain uses TRBV7-2 with TRBJ2-1, with D hard to call. The V end was cut by 2 bases, the J end by 0 bases, with 8 bases between. CDR1 SGHTA and CDR2 FQGNSA come from the germline V gene. The length of the CDR3 is 15 residues.

The chain uses TRBV5-4 and TRBJ1-2; TRBD1 is a possible D gene (5 bases). V was pared by 3 bases and J by 6 bases, with 15 bases between. This CDR3 has 14 amino acids. From germline, CDR1 is SGHNT and CDR2 YYREEE (reference sequence). CDR3 region: CASSWKGRDNGYTF. DNA for the CDR3: TGTGCCAGCAGCTGGAAGGGGCGCGACAATGGCTACACCTTC.

This chain joins TRBV30 and TRBJ1-5; a weak D match, TRBD1 (6 bases). V lost 0 bases and J 0 bases, leaving 12 bases between the germline ends. CDR1 GTSNPN and CDR2 SVGIG come from the germline V gene (reference sequence). The CDR3 is made up of 16 amino acids. The DNA for the CDR3 is TGTGCCTGGAGTGTACCAGGGGCACTTAGCAATCAGCCCCAGCATTTT. Protein: CAWSVPGALSNQPQHF.

The V and J genes are TRBV25-1 and TRBJ2-5, with a possible D match to TRBD1 (5 bases). The CDR3 length is 14 residues. Trimming took off 6 bases at V and 0 bases at J, with 11 bases between the two ends. Germline V gives CDR1 MGHDK, CDR2 SYGVNS. In nucleotides, the CDR3 is TGTGCCAGCAGCCCCTGGACACACCAAGAGACCCAGTACTTC. As protein: CASSPWTHQETQYF.

In this sample, this clone turned up a few times. The V gene is TRBV18, the J gene TRBJ2-7, with 12 bases lining up with TRBD1. The length of the CDR3 is 14 residues. V shed 3 bases, J shed 9 bases, and the junction held 6 bases outside the gene matches. Germline CDR1 is KGHSH and CDR2 is LQKENI. This CDR3 reads CASSPSGQGARQYF. The CDR3 region has the DNA TGTGCCAGCTCACCCTCGGGACAGGGGGCCAGGCAGTACTTC.

V usage is TRBV6-4 and J usage is TRBJ2-7; perhaps TRBD1 as D (6 bases). V lost 5 bases and J 5 bases, leaving 10 bases between the germline ends. The CDR3 has 12 amino acids. Per the germline V gene, CDR1 is MRHNA and CDR2 is SNTAGT. The CDR3 DNA is TGTGCCAGCAGTCCCAACAGGGACGAGCAGTACTTC. Protein product: CASSPNRDEQYF.

The J gene is TRBJ1-4, the V gene TRBV9; 9 nucleotides align to TRBD1. The germline V gene encodes CDR1 SGDLS and CDR2 YYNGEE. V shed 3 bases and J 9 bases; nucleotides not matched to a gene: 3. This CDR3 comprises 13 residues. The CDR3 region has the DNA TGTGCCAGCAGCGCCGGGACAGGGAAAAAACTGTTTTTT. Translating it yields CASSAGTGKKLFF.

The CDR3 reads CATSRAQFAPRPPTGKDSPLHF. Written as DNA, the CDR3 is TGTGCCACCAGCAGAGCCCAGTTTGCCCCCCGGCCCCCGACAGGGAAGGACTCACCCCTCCACTTT. The chain employs TRBV15 and TRBJ1-6; 7 bases line up with TRBD1. V shed 1 base, J shed 10 bases, and the junction held 28 bases outside the gene matches. This CDR3 is built from 22 residues. Germline V CDR1 and CDR2: LNHNV, YYDKDF (reference sequence). The entire variable domain, with the rest obtained from reference TRBV15 and TRBJ1-6, is as follows: DAMVIQNPRYQVTQFGKPVTLSCSQTLNHNVMYWYQQKSSQAPKLLFHYYDKDFNNEADTPDNFQSRRPNTSFCFLDIRSPGLGDTAMYLCATSRAQFAPRPPTGKDSPLHFGNGTRLTVT.

This clone was seen just once. The V gene is TRBV5-4, the J gene TRBJ2-3, with a possible D match to TRBD2 (8 bases). This CDR3 is built from 16 residues. The V end lost 0 bases, the J end lost 3 bases, and 14 bases lay between the germline ends. The germline gives CDR1 SGHNT, CDR2 YYREEE (reference sequence). In nucleotides, the CDR3 is TGTGCCAGCAGCTTGGCCGGGAGGGGGCGAACAGATACGCAGTATTTT. It encodes CASSLAGRGRTDTQYF.

The chain recombines TRBV29-1 with TRBJ2-5, with TRBD1 identical over 12 bases. Germline lookup yields CDR1 SQVTM and CDR2 ANQGSEA. The CDR3 length is 15 residues. J lost 4 bases, V lost 3 bases, and 6 bases had no gene match. Here the CDR3 reads CSVDGTGGVVETQYF. CDR3 bases: TGCAGCGTTGACGGGACAGGGGGCGTTGTAGAGACCCAGTACTTC.

The chain uses TRBV12-3 or TRBV12-4 and TRBJ2-7; 10 bases line up with TRBD1. The junction had 6 bases not matched to a gene; V was cut back by 10 bases and J by 3 bases. CDR3 length: 13 amino acids. CDR3 DNA sequence: TGTGCCACCGGGACAGGGGTTTTCTACGAGCAGTACTTC. Protein: CATGTGVFYEQYF.

The chain uses TRBV27 and TRBJ1-5; TRBD1 matches 10 bases. The CDR3 runs to 14 residues. J was trimmed by 5 bases and V by 10 bases; bases with no gene match: 8. In germline, CDR1 is MNHEY, CDR2 SMNVEV (reference sequence). CDR3 sequence (DNA): TGTGCCATCGGGGACAGGGGAAGGGATCAGCCCCAGCATTTT. It codes for CAIGDRGRDQPQHF.

CDR3 protein: CSVRSGQETQYF. The CDR3 nucleotides are TGCAGCGTTAGGTCGGGGCAAGAGACCCAGTACTTC. This chain links TRBV29-1 with TRBJ2-5, with a weak D call TRBD2 (5 bases). V lost 5 bases, J lost 2 bases, and 9 bases lay in between. Germline assignment: CDR1 SQVTM and CDR2 ANQGSEA. CDR3 length equals 12 residues.

This clone was recorded a few times. The V gene is TRBV13, the J gene TRBJ2-3; no reliable D call. V gave up 5 bases and J gave up 0 bases, with 12 bases separating them. The germline CDR1 and CDR2 sequences are PRHDT and FYEKMQ (reference sequence). This CDR3 has 15 residues. CDR3 loop: CASSDESSSTDTQYF. In DNA form, the CDR3 reads TGTGCCAGCAGCGATGAGTCTTCGAGCACAGATACGCAGTATTTT.

The chain combines TRBV28 with TRBJ1-5; TRBD1 agrees at 7 bases. CDR3 length equals 15 residues. Per germline, CDR1 MDHEN and CDR2 SYDVKM. With 8 bases clipped from V and 3 bases from J, the junction kept 10 bases outside the gene matches. The CDR3 DNA is TGTGCCAGCGGGTCATCGGGACAGTACAATCAGCCCCAGCATTTT. Amino acid sequence: CASGSSGQYNQPQHF.

The V and J genes are TRBV4-3 and TRBJ1-2; 9 bases align to TRBD1. Germline CDR1 reads LGHNA; CDR2 reads YSLEER. J gave up 6 bases and V 5 bases, and 7 bases lay outside the gene matches. The CDR3 totals 14 residues. The CDR3 loop reads CASSKRDREDGYTF. In DNA, the CDR3 is TGCGCCAGCAGCAAGCGGGACAGGGAGGATGGCTACACCTTC.

The chain links TRBV7-9 to TRBJ2-7; TRBD1 is a possible D gene (6 bases). The CDR3 is 14 residues long. Germline loops: CDR1 SEHNR, CDR2 FQNEAQ (reference sequence). V was pared by 6 bases and J by 5 bases, with 17 bases between. The CDR3 nucleotides are TGTGCCAGCAGTTTGCACCTAGGGGGAAACGAGCAGTACTTC. Its protein is CASSLHLGGNEQYF.

The chain employs TRBV5-1 and TRBJ1-4; D unclear. The CDR3 has 15 residues. The germline CDR1 and CDR2 sequences are SGHRS and YFSETQ. V lost 4 bases to trimming and J lost 6 bases, with 16 bases between them. The CDR3 sequence is CASSPYTAGDEKLFF. The DNA of the CDR3 is TGCGCCAGCAGCCCCTACACGGCCGGGGATGAAAAACTGTTTTTT. The full variable domain, in which reference TRBV5-1 and TRBJ1-4 provide the parts outside the CDR3, is KAGVTQTPRYLIKTRGQQVTLSCSPISGHRSVSWYQQTPGQGLQFLFEYFSETQRNKGNFPGRFSGRQFSNSRSEMNVSTLELGDSALYLCASSPYTAGDEKLFFGSGTQLSVL.

The V gene is TRBV21-1, the J gene TRBJ1-4; the DNA was not used to check the table's D call, TRBD1. TRBV21-1 is a recognized pseudogene. The CDR3 is 16 amino acids. The CDR3 region is CASSKKWTGCGEKLFF. CDR3 nucleotides: TGTGCCAGCAGCAAAAAATGGACAGGGTGTGGTGAAAAACTGTTTTTT.

J is TRBJ2-7 and V is TRBV20-1; the D gene is possibly TRBD1 (5 bases). V lost 3 bases and J 6 bases, leaving 15 bases between the germline ends. The germline gives CDR1 DFQATT, CDR2 SNEGSKA (reference sequence). The CDR3 sequence is 13 residues long. The CDR3 is CSASVRNTGEQYF. CDR3 DNA sequence: TGCAGTGCTAGTGTCAGGAATACAGGCGAGCAGTACTTC.

The rearrangement uses TRBV5-5 and TRBJ2-7; D unclear. Germline V CDR1 and CDR2: SGHKS, YYEKEE (reference sequence). V was cut by 1 base and J by 3 bases, with 5 bases left in between. This CDR3 comprises 12 residues. CDR3 protein: CASSLPSYEQYF. CDR3 bases: TGTGCCAGCAGCTTGCCGAGCTACGAGCAGTACTTC.

This clone was observed a handful of times. The chain combines TRBV18 with TRBJ1-5, with 7 nucleotides matching TRBD1. The CDR3 sequence is 16 residues long. Per the germline V gene, CDR1 is KGHSH and CDR2 is LQKENI. Trimming cost V 2 bases and J 1 base; bases outside gene matches: 5. The CDR3 nucleotides are TGTGCCAGCTCACCAGGATCGACAGGGAGCAATCAGCCCCAGCATTTT. Its translation: CASSPGSTGSNQPQHF.

This clone was recorded only once. V is TRBV28 and J is TRBJ2-1; TRBD2 matches 8 bases. The CDR3 has 15 amino acids. CDR1 MDHEN and CDR2 SYDVKM come from the germline V gene. The V segment lost 7 bases and the J segment 4 bases; nucleotides outside the gene matches: 9. The CDR3 bases are TGTGCCAGCATCTTGTCGGGGGGGGAATACAATGAGCAGTTCTTC. Protein sequence: CASILSGGEYNEQFF.

The CDR3 spells CASSHGEFEAFF. The CDR3 DNA is TGTGCCAGCTCCCACGGGGAATTTGAAGCTTTCTTT. The genes are TRBV6-5 and TRBJ1-1, with unresolved D. There are 12 residues in the CDR3. Per the germline V gene, CDR1 is MNHEY and CDR2 is SVGAGI. Trimming stripped 8 bases from V and 7 bases from J, with 14 bases between.

This rearrangement joins TRBV7-9 to TRBJ2-2; the D is unclear. This CDR3 has 15 amino acids. The germline V and J ends were trimmed by 0 bases and 0 bases, with 5 bases remaining between them. Germline V gives CDR1 SEHNR, CDR2 FQNEAQ (reference sequence). This CDR3 reads CASSLARTNTGELFF. CDR3 nucleotide sequence: TGTGCCAGCAGCTTAGCCAGGACGAACACCGGGGAGCTGTTTTTT.

This clone was seen a handful of times. The chain recombines TRBV7-9 with TRBJ1-6, with 7 bases identical to TRBD1. V lost 1 base and J lost 6; bases outside the gene matches: 12. The CDR3 runs to 18 residues. CDR1 SEHNR and CDR2 FQNEAQ come from the germline V gene (reference sequence). CDR3 region: CASSLVEGDRWGNSPLHF. The DNA for the CDR3 is TGTGCCAGCAGCTTAGTGGAGGGGGACAGATGGGGTAATTCACCCCTCCACTTT.